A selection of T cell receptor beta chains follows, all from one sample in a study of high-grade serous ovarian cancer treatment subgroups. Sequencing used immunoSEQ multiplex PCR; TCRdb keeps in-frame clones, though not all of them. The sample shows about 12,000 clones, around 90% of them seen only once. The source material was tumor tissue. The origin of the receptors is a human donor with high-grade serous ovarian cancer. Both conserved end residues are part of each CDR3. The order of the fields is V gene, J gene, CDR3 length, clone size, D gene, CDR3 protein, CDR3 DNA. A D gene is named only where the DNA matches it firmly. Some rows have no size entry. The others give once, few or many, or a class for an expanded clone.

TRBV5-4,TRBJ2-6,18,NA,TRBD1,CASSLGAGQGSGANVLTF,TGTGCCAGCAGCTTGGGAGCGGGACAGGGATCTGGGGCCAACGTCCTGACTTTC
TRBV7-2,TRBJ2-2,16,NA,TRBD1,CASSSYRGLRTGELFF,TGTGCCAGCAGCTCCTACAGGGGGCTGCGGACCGGGGAGCTGTTTTTT
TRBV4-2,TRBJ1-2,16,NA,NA,CASSLTGGSSFYGYTF,TGTGCCAGCAGCCTTACCGGGGGCTCGAGTTTTTATGGCTACACCTTC
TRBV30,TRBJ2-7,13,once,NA,CAWSVGRIYEQYF,TGTGCCTGGAGTGTAGGGCGGATCTACGAGCAGTACTTC
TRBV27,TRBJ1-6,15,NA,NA,CASREDRLDNSPLHF,TGTGCCAGCAGAGAGGACCGCCTGGATAATTCACCCCTCCACTTT
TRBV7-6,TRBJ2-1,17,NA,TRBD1,CASSFYRAGQGSDEQFF,TGTGCCAGCAGCTTCTACCGTGCAGGACAGGGGTCTGATGAGCAGTTCTTC
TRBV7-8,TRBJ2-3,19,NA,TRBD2,CASSRVLAGGPVFTDTQYF,TGTGCCAGCAGCCGCGTATTAGCGGGGGGGCCGGTGTTTACAGATACGCAGTATTTT
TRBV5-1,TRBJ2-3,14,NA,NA,CASKPGPSSDTQYF,TGCGCCAGCAAACCCGGACCATCTTCAGATACGCAGTATTTT
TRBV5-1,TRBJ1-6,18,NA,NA,CASGSRTTLGSYNSPLHF,TGCGCCAGCGGCTCCCGGACAACTTTAGGCTCCTATAATTCACCCCTCCACTTT
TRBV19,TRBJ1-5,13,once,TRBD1,CASRLDRAQPQHF,TGTGCCAGTAGACTGGACAGGGCACAGCCCCAGCATTTT
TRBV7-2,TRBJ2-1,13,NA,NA,CASSLTATSRPFF,TGTGCCAGCAGCTTAACCGCGACTAGTCGTCCGTTCTTC
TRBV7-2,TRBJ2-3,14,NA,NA,CASSLPVGADTQYF,TGTGCCAGCAGCCTACCCGTCGGGGCAGATACGCAGTATTTT
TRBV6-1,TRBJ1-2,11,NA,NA,CASSSGYGYTF,TGTGCCAGCAGCAGTGGGTATGGCTACACCTTC
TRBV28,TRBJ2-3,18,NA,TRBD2,CASSRGLAGGQSTDTQYF,TGTGCCAGCAGTAGAGGACTAGCGGGGGGCCAATCCACAGATACGCAGTATTTT
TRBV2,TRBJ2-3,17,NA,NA,CASSAFGGGFSTDTQYF,TGTGCCAGCAGCGCCTTCGGAGGGGGTTTTTCCACAGATACGCAGTATTTT
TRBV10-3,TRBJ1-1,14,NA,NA,CAFRRERMNTEAFF,TGTGCCTTCCGAAGGGAACGGATGAACACTGAAGCTTTCTTT
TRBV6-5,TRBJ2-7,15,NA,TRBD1,CASSYSDRGPYEQHF,TGTGCCAGCAGTTACTCGGACAGGGGACCATACGAGCAGCACTTC
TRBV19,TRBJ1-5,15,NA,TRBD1,CASSDGQGRNQPQHF,TGTGCCAGTAGTGACGGACAGGGGAGAAATCAGCCCCAGCATTTT
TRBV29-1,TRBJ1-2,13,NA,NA,CSVEAGTDYGYTF,TGCAGCGTTGAAGCTGGGACTGACTATGGCTACACCTTC
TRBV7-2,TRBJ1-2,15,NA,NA,CASRLQVTYSYGYTF,TGTGCCAGCAGGCTCCAGGTGACTTACTCCTATGGCTACACCTTC
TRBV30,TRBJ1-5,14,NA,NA,CAWTGSLGNQPQHF,TGTGCCTGGACAGGGAGTTTGGGCAATCAGCCCCAGCATTTT
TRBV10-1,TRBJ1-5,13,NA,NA,CASLGEGNQPQHF,TGCGCCAGTTTAGGGGAAGGTAATCAGCCCCAGCATTTT
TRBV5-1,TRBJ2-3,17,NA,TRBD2,CASSSGTSGGALDTQYF,TGCGCCAGCAGCTCCGGGACTAGCGGGGGGGCTTTAGATACGCAGTATTTT
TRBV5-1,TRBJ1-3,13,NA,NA,CASSLQGGDTIYF,TGCGCCAGCAGCTTACAGGGAGGTGACACCATATATTTT
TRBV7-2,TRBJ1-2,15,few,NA,CASKRRSQFEYGYTF,TGTGCCAGCAAGAGGCGCAGCCAATTTGAGTATGGCTACACCTTC
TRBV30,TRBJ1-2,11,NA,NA,CAWSVFTASRF,TGTGCCTGGAGTGTATTCACGGCGTCCCGCTTC
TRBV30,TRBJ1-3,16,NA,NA,CAWKGRTVIDGNTTYF,TGTGCCTGGAAAGGCAGGACAGTAATTGACGGAAACACCACATATTTT
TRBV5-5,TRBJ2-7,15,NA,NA,CASSKGDLVTSEQYF,TGTGCCAGCAGCAAAGGGGACCTTGTGACCTCCGAGCAGTACTTC
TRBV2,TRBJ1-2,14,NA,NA,CASSEFRENYGYTF,TGTGCCAGCAGTGAGTTCAGGGAGAACTATGGCTACACCTTC
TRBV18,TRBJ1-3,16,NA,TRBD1,CASSLRQGASGNTIYF,TGTGCCAGCTCACTCCGACAGGGGGCATCTGGAAACACCATATATTTT
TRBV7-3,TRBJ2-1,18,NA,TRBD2,CASSLVVASGGADNEQFF,TGTGCCAGCAGCTTAGTCGTGGCTAGCGGGGGGGCCGACAATGAGCAGTTCTTC
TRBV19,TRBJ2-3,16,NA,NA,CASSILTEPRTDTQYF,TGTGCCAGTAGTATACTCACAGAACCACGCACAGATACGCAGTATTTT
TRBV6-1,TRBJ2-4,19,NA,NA,CASSEFLRQVGGTKNIQYF,TGTGCCAGCAGTGAATTTTTACGGCAGGTCGGCGGAACCAAAAACATTCAGTACTTC
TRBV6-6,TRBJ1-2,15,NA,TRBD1,CASSYSGTGVYGYTF,TGTGCCAGCAGTTACTCAGGGACAGGCGTATATGGCTACACCTTC
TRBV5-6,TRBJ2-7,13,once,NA,CASSATVVNEQYF,TGTGCCAGCAGCGCGACAGTTGTCAACGAGCAGTACTTC
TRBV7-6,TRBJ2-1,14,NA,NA,CASSLRQNYNEQFF,TGTGCCAGCAGCTTGAGGCAGAACTACAATGAGCAGTTCTTC
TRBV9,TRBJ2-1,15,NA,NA,CASSVVSGVYNEQFF,TGTGCCAGCAGCGTAGTAAGTGGGGTGTACAATGAGCAGTTCTTC
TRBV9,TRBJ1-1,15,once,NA,CASSKGPAGNTEAFF,TGTGCCAGCAGCAAGGGCCCCGCGGGGAACACTGAAGCTTTCTTT
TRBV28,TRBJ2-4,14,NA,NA,CASSGWVAKNIQYF,TGTGCCAGCAGTGGGTGGGTGGCCAAAAACATTCAGTACTTC
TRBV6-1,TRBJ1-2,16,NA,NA,CASSEEPTFANYGYTF,TGTGCCAGCAGTGAGGAACCCACCTTCGCTAACTATGGCTACACCTTC
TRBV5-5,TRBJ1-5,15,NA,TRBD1,CASTLTGDSNQPQHF,TGTGCCAGCACCTTGACAGGGGATAGCAATCAGCCCCAGCATTTT
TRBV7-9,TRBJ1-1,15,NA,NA,CASSPSAGKHTEAFF,TGTGCCAGCAGCCCAAGTGCAGGGAAACACACTGAAGCTTTCTTT
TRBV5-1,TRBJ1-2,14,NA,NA,CASSPESDNYGYTF,TGCGCCAGCAGCCCGGAGAGCGATAACTATGGCTACACCTTC
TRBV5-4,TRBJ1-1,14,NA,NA,CASSLGGRDTEAFF,TGTGCCAGCAGCTTGGGGGGCCGGGACACTGAAGCTTTCTTT
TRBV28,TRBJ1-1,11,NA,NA,CASSGGAEAFF,TGTGCCAGCAGTGGGGGGGCTGAAGCTTTCTTT
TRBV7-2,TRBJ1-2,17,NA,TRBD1,CASSLVVQGPINYGYTF,TGTGCCAGCAGCTTAGTAGTACAGGGGCCGATTAACTATGGCTACACCTTC
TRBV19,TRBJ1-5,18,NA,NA,CASSIKGRGYLLNQPQHF,TGTGCCAGTAGTATTAAAGGAAGGGGATACCTATTAAATCAGCCCCAGCATTTT
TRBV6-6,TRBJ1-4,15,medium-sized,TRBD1,CASSPTTGTHEKLFF,TGTGCCAGCAGCCCCACGACAGGGACACATGAAAAACTGTTTTTT
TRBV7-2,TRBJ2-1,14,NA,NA,CASSLVGSSDEQFF,TGTGCCAGCAGCTTAGTTGGGAGTTCGGATGAGCAGTTCTTC
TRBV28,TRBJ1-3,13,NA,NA,CASSLRVRSTIYF,TGTGCCAGCAGTTTAAGAGTCCGCAGCACCATATATTTT
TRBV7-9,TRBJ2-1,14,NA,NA,CASSLYGVGNEQFF,TGTGCCAGCAGCTTATATGGGGTGGGCAACGAGCAGTTCTTC
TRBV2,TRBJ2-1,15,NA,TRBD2,CASTFGGSSYNEQFF,TGTGCCAGCACCTTCGGGGGGAGCTCCTACAATGAGCAGTTCTTC
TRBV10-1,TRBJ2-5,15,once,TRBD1,CASSAMGQGGETQYF,TGCGCCAGCAGTGCAATGGGACAGGGAGGGGAGACCCAGTACTTC